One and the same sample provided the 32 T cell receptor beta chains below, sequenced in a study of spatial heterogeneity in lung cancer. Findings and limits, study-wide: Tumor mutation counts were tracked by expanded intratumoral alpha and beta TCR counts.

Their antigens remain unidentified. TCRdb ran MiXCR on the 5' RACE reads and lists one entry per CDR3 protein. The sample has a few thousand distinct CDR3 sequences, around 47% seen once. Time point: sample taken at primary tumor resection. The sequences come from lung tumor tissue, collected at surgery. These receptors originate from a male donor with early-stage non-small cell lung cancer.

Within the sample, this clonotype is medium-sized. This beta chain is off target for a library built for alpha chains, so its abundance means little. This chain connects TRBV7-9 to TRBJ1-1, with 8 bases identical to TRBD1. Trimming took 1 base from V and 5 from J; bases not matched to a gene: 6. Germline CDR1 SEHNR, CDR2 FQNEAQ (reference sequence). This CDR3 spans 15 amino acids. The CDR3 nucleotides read TGTGCCAGCAGCTTAGGGTCAGGGGGCTATACTGAAGCTTTCTTT. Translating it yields CASSLGSGGYTEAFF. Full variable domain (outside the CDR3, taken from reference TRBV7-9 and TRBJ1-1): DTGVSQNPRHKITKRGQNVTFRCDPISEHNRLYWYRQTLGQGPEFLTYFQNEAQLEKSRLLSDRFSAERPKGSFSTLEIQRTEQGDSAMYLCASSLGSGGYTEAFFGQGTRLTVV.

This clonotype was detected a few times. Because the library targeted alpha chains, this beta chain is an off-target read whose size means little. In DNA, the CDR3 is TGTGCCAGCAGTTTTCGCAGGGCCCTTTTGCCCCAGCATTTT. It specifies CASSFRRALLPQHF. The V and J genes are TRBV28 and TRBJ1-5, with D possibly being TRBD1 (5 bases). V lost 3 bases, J lost 9 bases, and 15 bases lay in between. Germline-derived CDR1 and CDR2 are MDHEN and SYDVKM. The CDR3 totals 14 residues.

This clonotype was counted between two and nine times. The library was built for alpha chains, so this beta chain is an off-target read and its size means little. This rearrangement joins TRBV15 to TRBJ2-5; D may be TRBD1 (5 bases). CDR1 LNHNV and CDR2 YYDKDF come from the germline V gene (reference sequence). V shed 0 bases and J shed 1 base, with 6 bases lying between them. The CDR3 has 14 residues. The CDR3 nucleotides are TGTGCCACCAGCAGAGAGACAGTCCAAGAGACCCAGTACTTC. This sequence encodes CATSRETVQETQYF.

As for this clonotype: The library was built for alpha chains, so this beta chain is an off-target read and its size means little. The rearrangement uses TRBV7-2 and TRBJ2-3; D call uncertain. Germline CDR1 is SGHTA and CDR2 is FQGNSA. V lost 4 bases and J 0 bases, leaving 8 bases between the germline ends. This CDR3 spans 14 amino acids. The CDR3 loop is CASSYIASTDTQYF. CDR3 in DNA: TGTGCCAGCAGCTATATTGCTAGCACAGATACGCAGTATTTT.

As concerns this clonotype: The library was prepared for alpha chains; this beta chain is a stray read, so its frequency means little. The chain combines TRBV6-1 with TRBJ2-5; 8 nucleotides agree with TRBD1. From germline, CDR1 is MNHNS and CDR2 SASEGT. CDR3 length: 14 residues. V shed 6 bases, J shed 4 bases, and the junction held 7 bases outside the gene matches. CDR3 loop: CASRPSGGRETQYF. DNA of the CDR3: TGTGCCAGCAGGCCCTCAGGGGGCCGAGAGACCCAGTACTTC.

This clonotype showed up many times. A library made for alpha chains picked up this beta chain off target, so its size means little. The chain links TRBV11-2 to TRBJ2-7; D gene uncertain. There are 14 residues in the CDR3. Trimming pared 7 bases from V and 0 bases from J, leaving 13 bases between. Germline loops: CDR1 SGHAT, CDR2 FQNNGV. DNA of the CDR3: TGTGCCAGCACCCTCTATCCTTTCTCCTACGAGCAGTACTTC. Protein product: CASTLYPFSYEQYF.

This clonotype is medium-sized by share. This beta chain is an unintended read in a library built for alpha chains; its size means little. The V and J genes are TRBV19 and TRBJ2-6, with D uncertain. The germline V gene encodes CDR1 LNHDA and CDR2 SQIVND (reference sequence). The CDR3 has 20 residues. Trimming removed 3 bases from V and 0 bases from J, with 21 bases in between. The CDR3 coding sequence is TGTGCCAGTAGTATCTTATGGGGTGACGGCATATTCTCTGGGGCCAACGTCCTGACTTTC. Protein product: CASSILWGDGIFSGANVLTF.

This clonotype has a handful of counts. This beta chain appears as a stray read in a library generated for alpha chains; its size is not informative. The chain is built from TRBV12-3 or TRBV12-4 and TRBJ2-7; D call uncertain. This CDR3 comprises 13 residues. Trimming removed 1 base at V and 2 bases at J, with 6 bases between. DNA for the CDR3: TGTGCCAGCAGTTTAGGTGTTGCCTACGAGCAGTACTTC. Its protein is CASSLGVAYEQYF.

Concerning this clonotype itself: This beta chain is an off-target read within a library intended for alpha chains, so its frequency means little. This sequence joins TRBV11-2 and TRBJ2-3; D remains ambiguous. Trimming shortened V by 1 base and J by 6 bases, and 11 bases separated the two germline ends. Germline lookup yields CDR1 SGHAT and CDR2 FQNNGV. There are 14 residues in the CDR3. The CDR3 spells CASSLVGPGDTQYF. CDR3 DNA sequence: TGTGCCAGCAGCTTAGTCGGACCTGGGGATACGCAGTATTTT.

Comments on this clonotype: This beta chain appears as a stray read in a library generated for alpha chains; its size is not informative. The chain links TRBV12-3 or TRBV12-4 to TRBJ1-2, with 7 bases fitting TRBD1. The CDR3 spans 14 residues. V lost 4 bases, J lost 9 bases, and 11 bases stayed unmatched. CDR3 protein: CASSSRDSPMSYTF. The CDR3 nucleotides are TGTGCCAGCAGTTCTCGGGACAGCCCTATGAGCTACACCTTC.

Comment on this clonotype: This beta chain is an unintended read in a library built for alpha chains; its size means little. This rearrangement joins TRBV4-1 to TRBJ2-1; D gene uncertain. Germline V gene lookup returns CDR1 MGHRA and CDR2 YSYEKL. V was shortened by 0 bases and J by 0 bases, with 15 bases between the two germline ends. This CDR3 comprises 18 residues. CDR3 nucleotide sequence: TGCGCCAGCAGCCAAGAACCCCCTTTCCCCCGCTCCTACAATGAGCAGTTCTTC. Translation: CASSQEPPFPRSYNEQFF.

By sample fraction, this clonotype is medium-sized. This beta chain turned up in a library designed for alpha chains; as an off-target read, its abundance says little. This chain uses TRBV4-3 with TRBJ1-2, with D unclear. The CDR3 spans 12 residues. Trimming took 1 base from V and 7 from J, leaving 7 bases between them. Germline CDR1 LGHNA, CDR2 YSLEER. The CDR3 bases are TGCGCCAGCAGCCAAGCAGTGGGTGGCTACACCTTC. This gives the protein CASSQAVGGYTF.

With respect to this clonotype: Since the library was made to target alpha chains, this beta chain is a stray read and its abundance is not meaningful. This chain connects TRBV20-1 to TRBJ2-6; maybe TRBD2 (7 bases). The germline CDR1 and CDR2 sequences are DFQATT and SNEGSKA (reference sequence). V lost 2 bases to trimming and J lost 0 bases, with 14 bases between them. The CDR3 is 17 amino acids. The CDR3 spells CSARSAGAGSGANVLTF. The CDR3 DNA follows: TGCAGTGCTAGATCTGCGGGGGCAGGCTCTGGGGCCAACGTCCTGACTTTC.

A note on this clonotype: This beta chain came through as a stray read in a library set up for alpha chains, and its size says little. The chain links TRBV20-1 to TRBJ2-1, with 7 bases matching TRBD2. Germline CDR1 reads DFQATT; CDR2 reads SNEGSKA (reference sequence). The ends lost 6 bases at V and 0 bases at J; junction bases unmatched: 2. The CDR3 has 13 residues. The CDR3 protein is CSARGGSYNEQFF. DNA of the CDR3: TGCAGTGCCCGCGGGGGCTCCTACAATGAGCAGTTCTTC.

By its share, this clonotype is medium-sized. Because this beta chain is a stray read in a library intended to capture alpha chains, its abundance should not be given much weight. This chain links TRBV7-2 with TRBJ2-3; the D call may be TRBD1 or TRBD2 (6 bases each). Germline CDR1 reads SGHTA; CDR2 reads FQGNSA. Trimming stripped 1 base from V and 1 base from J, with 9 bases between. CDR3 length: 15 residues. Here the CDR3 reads CASSLVRGGTDTQYF. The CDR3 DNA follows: TGTGCCAGCAGCTTAGTAAGGGGGGGCACAGATACGCAGTATTTT.

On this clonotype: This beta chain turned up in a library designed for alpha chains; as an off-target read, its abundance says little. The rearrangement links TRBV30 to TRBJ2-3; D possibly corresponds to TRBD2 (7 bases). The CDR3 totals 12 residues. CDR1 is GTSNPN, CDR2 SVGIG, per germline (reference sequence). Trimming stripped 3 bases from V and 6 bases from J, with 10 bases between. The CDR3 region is CAWSAGADTQYF. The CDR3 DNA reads TGTGCCTGGAGCGCGGGGGCGGATACGCAGTATTTT.

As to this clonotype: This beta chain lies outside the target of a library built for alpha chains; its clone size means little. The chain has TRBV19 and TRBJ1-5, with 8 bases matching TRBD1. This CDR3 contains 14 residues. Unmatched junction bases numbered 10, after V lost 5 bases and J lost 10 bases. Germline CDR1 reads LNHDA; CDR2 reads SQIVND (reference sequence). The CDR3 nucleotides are TGTGCCAGTAGTCTCCTGGACAGGGAGAGTCCCCAGCATTTT. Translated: CASSLLDRESPQHF.

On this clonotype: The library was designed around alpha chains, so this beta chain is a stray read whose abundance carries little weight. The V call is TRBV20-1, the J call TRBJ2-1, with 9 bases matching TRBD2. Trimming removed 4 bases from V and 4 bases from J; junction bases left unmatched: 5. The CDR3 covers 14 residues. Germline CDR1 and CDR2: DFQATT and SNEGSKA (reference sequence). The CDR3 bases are TGCAGTGCTAAAGCGGGAGGTAAATACAATGAGCAGTTCTTC. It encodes CSAKAGGKYNEQFF.

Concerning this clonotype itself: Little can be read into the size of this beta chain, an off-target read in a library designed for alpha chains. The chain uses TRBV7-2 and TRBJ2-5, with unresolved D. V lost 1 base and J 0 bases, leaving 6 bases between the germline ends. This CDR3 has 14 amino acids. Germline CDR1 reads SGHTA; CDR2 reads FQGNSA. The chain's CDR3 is CASSLGRYQETQYF. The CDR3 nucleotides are TGTGCCAGCAGCTTAGGGCGGTACCAAGAGACCCAGTACTTC.

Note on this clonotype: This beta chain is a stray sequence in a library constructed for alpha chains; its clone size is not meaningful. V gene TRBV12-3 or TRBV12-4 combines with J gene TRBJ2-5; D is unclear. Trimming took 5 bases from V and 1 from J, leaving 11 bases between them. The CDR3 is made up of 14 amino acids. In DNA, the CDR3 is TGTGCCAGCAGTCCCCCTGGCGGCCAAGAGACCCAGTACTTC. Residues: CASSPPGGQETQYF.

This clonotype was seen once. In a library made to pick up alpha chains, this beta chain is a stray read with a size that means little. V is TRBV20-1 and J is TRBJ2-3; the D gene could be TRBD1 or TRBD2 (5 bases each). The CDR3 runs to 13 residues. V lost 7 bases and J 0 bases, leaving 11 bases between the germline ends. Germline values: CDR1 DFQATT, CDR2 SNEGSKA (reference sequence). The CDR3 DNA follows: TGCAGTGACCGGGACCATAGCACAGATACGCAGTATTTT. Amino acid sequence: CSDRDHSTDTQYF.

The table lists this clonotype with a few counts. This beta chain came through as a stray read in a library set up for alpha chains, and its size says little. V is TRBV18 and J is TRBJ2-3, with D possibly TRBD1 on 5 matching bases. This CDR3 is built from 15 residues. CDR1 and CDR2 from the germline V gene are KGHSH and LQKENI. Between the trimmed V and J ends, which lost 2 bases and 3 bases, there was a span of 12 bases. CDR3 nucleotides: TGTGCCAGCTCACCAACGATTCAGGGAACAGATACGCAGTATTTT. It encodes CASSPTIQGTDTQYF.

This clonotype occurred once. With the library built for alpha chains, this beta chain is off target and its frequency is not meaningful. The CDR3 nucleotides are TGCAGTGCCAAGACAGGGGCCCTCTCCTACGAGCAGTACTTC. Its translation is CSAKTGALSYEQYF. This chain uses TRBV20-1 with TRBJ2-7, with 8 bases fitting TRBD1. The CDR3 runs 14 residues. V lost 6 bases and J lost 0; bases outside the gene matches: 7. Germline CDR1 reads DFQATT; CDR2 reads SNEGSKA (reference sequence).

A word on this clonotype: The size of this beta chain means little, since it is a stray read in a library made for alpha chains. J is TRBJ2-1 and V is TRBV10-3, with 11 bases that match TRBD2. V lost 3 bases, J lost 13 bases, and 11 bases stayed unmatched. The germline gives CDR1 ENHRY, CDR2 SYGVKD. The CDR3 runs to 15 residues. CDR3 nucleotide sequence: TGTGCCATCAGTGAAGGTTTAGCGGGAGGGCTCCCCCAGTTCTTC. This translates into CAISEGLAGGLPQFF.

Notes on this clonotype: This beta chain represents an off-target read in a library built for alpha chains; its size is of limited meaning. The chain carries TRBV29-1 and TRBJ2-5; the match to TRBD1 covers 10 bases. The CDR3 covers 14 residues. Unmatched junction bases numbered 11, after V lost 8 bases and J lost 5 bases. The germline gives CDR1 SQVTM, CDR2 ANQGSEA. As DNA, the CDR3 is TGCAGCTTACCGGGACAGGGGATTGAGGAGACCCAGTACTTC. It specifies CSLPGQGIEETQYF. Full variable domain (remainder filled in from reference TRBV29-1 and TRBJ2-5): SAVISQKPSRDICQRGTSLTIQCQVDSQVTMMFWYRQQPGQSLTLIATANQGSEATYESGFVIDKFPISRPNLTFSTLTVSNMSPEDSSIYLCSLPGQGIEETQYFGPGTRLLVL.

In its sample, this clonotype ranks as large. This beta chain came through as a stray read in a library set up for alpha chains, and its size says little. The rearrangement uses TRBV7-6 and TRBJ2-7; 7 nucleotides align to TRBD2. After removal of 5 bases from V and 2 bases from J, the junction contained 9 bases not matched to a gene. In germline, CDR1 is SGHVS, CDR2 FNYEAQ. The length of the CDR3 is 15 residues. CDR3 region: CASSPRTSGTYEQYF. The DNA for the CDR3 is TGTGCCAGCAGCCCCAGGACTAGTGGGACCTACGAGCAGTACTTC.

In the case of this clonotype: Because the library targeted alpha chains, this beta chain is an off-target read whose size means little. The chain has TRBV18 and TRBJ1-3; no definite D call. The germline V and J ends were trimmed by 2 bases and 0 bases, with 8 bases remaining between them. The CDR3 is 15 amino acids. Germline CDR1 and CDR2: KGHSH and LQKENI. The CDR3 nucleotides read TGTGCCAGCTCACCATGGCCAGACTCTGGAAACACCATATATTTT. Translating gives CASSPWPDSGNTIYF.

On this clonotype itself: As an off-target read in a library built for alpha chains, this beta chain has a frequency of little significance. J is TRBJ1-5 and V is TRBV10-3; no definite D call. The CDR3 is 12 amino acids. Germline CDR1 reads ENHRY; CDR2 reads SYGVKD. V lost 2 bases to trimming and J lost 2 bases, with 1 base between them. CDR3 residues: CAISEGNQPQHF. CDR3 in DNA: TGTGCCATCAGTGAGGGCAATCAGCCCCAGCATTTT.

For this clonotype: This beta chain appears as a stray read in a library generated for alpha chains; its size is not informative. The CDR3 DNA is TGTGCCAGCAGTTCCAGGGGTTACGAGCAGTACTTC. The encoded protein is CASSSRGYEQYF. This chain joins TRBV6-2 or TRBV6-3 and TRBJ2-7; perhaps TRBD1 as D (6 bases). The V end lost 4 bases, the J end lost 4 bases, and 8 bases lay between the germline ends. Germline CDR1 MNHEY, CDR2 SVGEGT. This CDR3 has 12 amino acids.

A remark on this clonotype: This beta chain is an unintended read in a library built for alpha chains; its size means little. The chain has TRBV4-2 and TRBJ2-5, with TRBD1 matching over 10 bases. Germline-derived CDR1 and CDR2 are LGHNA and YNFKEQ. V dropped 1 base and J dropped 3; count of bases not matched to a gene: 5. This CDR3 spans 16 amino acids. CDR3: CASSQAIGTGEETQYF. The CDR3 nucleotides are TGTGCCAGCAGCCAAGCCATCGGGACAGGGGAAGAGACCCAGTACTTC.

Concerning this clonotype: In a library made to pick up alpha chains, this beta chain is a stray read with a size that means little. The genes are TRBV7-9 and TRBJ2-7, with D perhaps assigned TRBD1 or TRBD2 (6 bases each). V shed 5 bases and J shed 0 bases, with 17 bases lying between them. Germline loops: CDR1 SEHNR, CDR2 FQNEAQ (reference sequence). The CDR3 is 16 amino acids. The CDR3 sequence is CASSPPRGVRSYEQYF. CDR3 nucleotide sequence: TGTGCCAGCAGCCCCCCGAGGGGGGTCCGCTCCTACGAGCAGTACTTC.

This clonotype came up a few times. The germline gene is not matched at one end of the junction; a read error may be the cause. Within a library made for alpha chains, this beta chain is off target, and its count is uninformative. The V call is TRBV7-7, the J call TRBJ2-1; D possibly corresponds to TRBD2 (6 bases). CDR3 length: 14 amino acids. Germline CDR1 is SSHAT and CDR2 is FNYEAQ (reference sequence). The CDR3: CASSLGGVRDEQFF. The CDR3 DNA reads TGTGCTAGCAGCCTAGGAGGGGTTAGGGATGAGCAGTTCTTC.